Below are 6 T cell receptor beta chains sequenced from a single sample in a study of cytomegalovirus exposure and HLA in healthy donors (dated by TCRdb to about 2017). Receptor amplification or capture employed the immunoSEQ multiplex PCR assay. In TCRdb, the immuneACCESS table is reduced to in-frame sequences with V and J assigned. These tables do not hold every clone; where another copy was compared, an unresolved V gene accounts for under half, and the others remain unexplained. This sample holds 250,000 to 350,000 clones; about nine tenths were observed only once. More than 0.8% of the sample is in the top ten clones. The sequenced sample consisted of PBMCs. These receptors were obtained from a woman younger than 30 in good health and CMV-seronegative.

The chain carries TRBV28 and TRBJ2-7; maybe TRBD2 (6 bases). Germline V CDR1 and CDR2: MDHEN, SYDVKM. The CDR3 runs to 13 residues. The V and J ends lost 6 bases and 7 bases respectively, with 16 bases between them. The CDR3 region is CASSLGTAGEQYF. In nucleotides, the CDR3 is TGTGCCAGCAGCCTCGGGACCGCGGGGGAGCAGTACTTC.

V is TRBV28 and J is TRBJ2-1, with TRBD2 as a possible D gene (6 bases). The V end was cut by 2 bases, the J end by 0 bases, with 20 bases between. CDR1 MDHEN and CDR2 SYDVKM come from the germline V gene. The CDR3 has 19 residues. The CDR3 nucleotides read TGTGCCAGCAGTTTAAGACCGGGCCGTGGAGGGTTCTCCTACAATGAGCAGTTCTTC. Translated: CASSLRPGRGGFSYNEQFF. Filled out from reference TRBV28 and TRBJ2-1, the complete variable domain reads DVKVTQSSRYLVKRTGEKVFLECVQDMDHENMFWYRQDPGLGLRLIYFSYDVKMKEKGDIPEGYSVSREKKERFSLILESASTNQTSMYLCASSLRPGRGGFSYNEQFFGPGTRLTVL.

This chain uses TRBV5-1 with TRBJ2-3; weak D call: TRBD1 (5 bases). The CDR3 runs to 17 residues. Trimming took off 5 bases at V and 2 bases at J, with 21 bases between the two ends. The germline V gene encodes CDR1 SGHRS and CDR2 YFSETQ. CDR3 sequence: CASSTPVGPRFTDTQYF. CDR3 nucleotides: TGCGCCAGCAGTACCCCAGTGGGGCCCCGATTCACAGATACGCAGTATTTT.

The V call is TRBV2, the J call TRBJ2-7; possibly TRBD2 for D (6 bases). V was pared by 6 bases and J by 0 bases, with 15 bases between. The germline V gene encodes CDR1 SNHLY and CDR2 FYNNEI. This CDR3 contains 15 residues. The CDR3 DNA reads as TGTGCCAGCAGCCTATCGCGGGATCCCTCCTACGAGCAGTACTTC. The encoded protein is CASSLSRDPSYEQYF. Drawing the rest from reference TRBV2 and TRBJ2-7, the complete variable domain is EPEVTQTPSHQVTQMGQEVILRCVPISNHLYFYWYRQILGQKVEFLVSFYNNEISEKSEIFDDQFSVERPDGSNFTLKIRSTKLEDSAMYFCASSLSRDPSYEQYFGPGTRLTVT.

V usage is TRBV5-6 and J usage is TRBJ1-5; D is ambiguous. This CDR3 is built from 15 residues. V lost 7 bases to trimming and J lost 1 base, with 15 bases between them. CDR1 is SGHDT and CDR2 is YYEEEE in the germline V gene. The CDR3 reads CASGTFTGSNQPQHF. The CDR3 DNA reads TGTGCCAGCGGCACCTTCACGGGGAGCAATCAGCCCCAGCATTTT.

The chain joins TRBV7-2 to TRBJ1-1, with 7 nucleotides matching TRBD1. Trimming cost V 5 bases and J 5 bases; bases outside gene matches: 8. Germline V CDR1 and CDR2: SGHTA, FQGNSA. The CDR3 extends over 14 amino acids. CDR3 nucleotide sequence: TGTGCCAGCAGCCTACGCCCACAGGGGACTGAAGCTTTCTTT. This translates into CASSLRPQGTEAFF.